This T cell receptor (beta chain) is drawn from a study of tumor-infiltrating lymphocytes in primary liver carcinoma. Germline DNA was also extracted, and blood RNA derived from unsorted whole blood. This CDR3 has 12 residues. V was shortened by 7 bases and J by 4 bases, with 11 bases between the two germline ends. This clonotype was observed at least ten times. Making TCR beta cDNA involved 400 to 600 ng total RNA and a constant-region primer. Library construction for TCR beta comprised three nested multiplex PCR rounds performed with slightly modified ARM-PCR. Forward primers for TRBV1-TRBV30 and a C-beta reverse primer served the first two PCR rounds, at approximately 10 cycles each. TCRdb called the multiplex PCR reads again in MiXCR, with one record for every CDR3 protein. Of some 320,000 distinct CDR3 sequences listed, less than 75% are singletons.

Sequenced input: peripheral blood. The rearrangement uses TRBV12-3 or TRBV12-4 and TRBJ2-7; no definite D call. This receptor was taken from a man in his forties with primary liver carcinoma and hepatitis B virus infection. This CDR3 reads CASTRTGYEQYF. The CDR3 coding sequence is TGTGCCAGCACCCGGACGGGTTACGAGCAGTACTTC.